The 6 T cell receptor beta chains listed next were all sequenced from one sample in a study of blood T cell repertoires in COVID-19. Sequencing was performed with immunoSEQ multiplex PCR; in TCRdb, only in-frame clones are kept and a portion is missing. The sample contains about 120,000 clones, 80% to 85% of which appear only once. The specimen sequenced was PBMCs or T cells enriched from blood (not recorded which). These receptors came from a woman in her 30s who had recovered from COVID-19.

The chain recombines TRBV7-2 with TRBJ2-7; tentatively, D is TRBD1 (5 bases). The ends were cut back, 0 bases at V and 5 bases at J, with 8 bases in the middle. There are 13 residues in the CDR3. Germline V CDR1 and CDR2: SGHTA, FQGNSA. The CDR3 bases are TGTGCCAGCAGCTTAGCCAGGGTGGACGAGCAGTACTTC. Protein sequence: CASSLARVDEQYF.

This sequence joins TRBV15 and TRBJ1-5; D ambiguous. The V end was cut by 0 bases, the J end by 4 bases, with 13 bases between. From germline, CDR1 is LNHNV and CDR2 YYDKDF (reference sequence). The CDR3 loop spans 16 amino acids. CDR3 protein: CATSRDPAGRNQPQHF. The CDR3 DNA is TGTGCCACCAGCAGAGATCCCGCAGGTCGTAATCAGCCCCAGCATTTT.

J is TRBJ2-3 and V is TRBV9, with TRBD2 matching over 10 bases. CDR1 SGDLS and CDR2 YYNGEE come from the germline V gene. The CDR3 is 18 amino acids. V gave up 0 bases and J gave up 1 base; unmatched junction bases: 8. In DNA form, the CDR3 reads TGTGCCAGCAGCGTAGGTTTTCTAGCGGGAGTGGGCACAGATACGCAGTATTTT. It encodes CASSVGFLAGVGTDTQYF.

This rearrangement joins TRBV4-2 to TRBJ2-2; the match to TRBD2 covers 10 bases. The V gene's germline CDR1 is LGHNA and CDR2 YNFKEQ. V gave up 0 bases and J gave up 4 bases; unmatched junction bases: 11. CDR3 length: 19 residues. CDR3: CASSQDAVTSGVPTGELFF. The CDR3 DNA reads as TGTGCCAGCAGCCAAGATGCGGTCACTAGCGGGGTCCCCACCGGGGAGCTGTTTTTT.

This clone occurred a few times. The chain uses TRBV13 and TRBJ1-1, with 7 bases identical to TRBD1. This CDR3 is 17 amino acids long. CDR1 and CDR2 from the germline V gene are PRHDT and FYEKMQ (reference sequence). V was clipped by 2 bases and J by 2 bases; unmatched bases: 11. As DNA, the CDR3 is TGTGCCAGCAGCTTAAATGAGGGGGCGAAACTTAACACTGAAGCTTTCTTT. This gives the protein CASSLNEGAKLNTEAFF.

This rearrangement joins TRBV7-2 to TRBJ2-7; no reliable D call. The ends were cut back, 5 bases at V and 0 bases at J, with 8 bases in the middle. CDR3 length: 13 amino acids. Germline values: CDR1 SGHTA, CDR2 FQGNSA. CDR3 sequence reads: CASSLYTSYEQYF. Written as DNA, the CDR3 is TGTGCCAGCAGCCTATATACCTCCTACGAGCAGTACTTC.